A selection of T cell receptor beta chains follows, all from one sample in a study of blood T cells in healthy people across ages. MiXCR, applied by TCRdb to the 5' RACE reads, yields one record per CDR3 protein. The sample has around 1,800,000 distinct CDR3 sequences, roughly two fifths seen once. The specimen was blood. These receptors were collected from a human donor in good health. Both conserved end residues are part of each CDR3. A D gene is named only where the DNA matches it firmly. The listing skips clone size in some rows; elsewhere it reads once, few, many or a size class.

clone_size: -; d_call: TRBD1; v_call: TRBV7-9; j_call: TRBJ1-2; cdr3_aa: CASSPTGQGHRDYGYTF; cdr3_nt: TGTGCCAGCAGCCCAACGGGACAGGGCCACAGGGACTATGGCTACACCTTC
clone_size: few; d_call: -; v_call: TRBV20-1; j_call: TRBJ1-2; cdr3_aa: CSAKSGAEGYTF; cdr3_nt: TGCAGTGCTAAATCAGGGGCGGAGGGCTACACCTTC
clone_size: -; d_call: TRBD2; v_call: TRBV5-1; j_call: TRBJ2-1; cdr3_aa: CASRSSGDHNEQFF; cdr3_nt: TGCGCCAGCAGATCTAGCGGGGACCACAATGAGCAGTTCTTC
clone_size: -; d_call: -; v_call: TRBV29-1; j_call: TRBJ2-7; cdr3_aa: CSVVGTYRYEQYF; cdr3_nt: TGCAGCGTTGTTGGGACATACCGCTACGAGCAGTACTTC
clone_size: many; d_call: -; v_call: TRBV5-1; j_call: TRBJ2-1; cdr3_aa: CASSLAVSGEQFF; cdr3_nt: TGCGCCAGCAGCTTGGCCGTTTCTGGGGAGCAGTTCTTC
clone_size: -; d_call: -; v_call: TRBV4-2; j_call: TRBJ2-3; cdr3_aa: CASSQSGTIRYF; cdr3_nt: TGTGCCAGCAGCCAGTCCGGGACCATCAGGTATTTT
clone_size: few; d_call: -; v_call: TRBV20-1; j_call: TRBJ2-4; cdr3_aa: CSPGSANIQYF; cdr3_nt: TGCAGTCCGGGTAGCGCAAACATTCAGTACTTC
clone_size: many; d_call: -; v_call: TRBV15; j_call: TRBJ2-7; cdr3_aa: CATSKTVGSDEQYF; cdr3_nt: TGTGCCACCAGCAAGACAGTTGGGAGCGACGAGCAGTACTTC
clone_size: -; d_call: TRBD1; v_call: TRBV7-9; j_call: TRBJ2-5; cdr3_aa: CASSLPIGTGETQYF; cdr3_nt: TGTGCCAGCAGCCTCCCGATAGGGACAGGAGAGACCCAGTACTTC
clone_size: -; d_call: -; v_call: TRBV29-1; j_call: TRBJ1-1; cdr3_aa: CSVEGRRFNTEAFF; cdr3_nt: TGCAGCGTTGAGGGGCGTAGATTCAACACTGAAGCTTTCTTT
clone_size: -; d_call: -; v_call: TRBV7-2; j_call: TRBJ1-1; cdr3_aa: CASTLTVGREAFF; cdr3_nt: TGTGCCAGCACCTTGACCGTGGGACGTGAAGCTTTCTTT
clone_size: few; d_call: -; v_call: TRBV7-2; j_call: TRBJ1-4; cdr3_aa: CASSPEANEKLFF; cdr3_nt: TGTGCCAGCAGCCCGGAAGCCAATGAAAAACTGTTTTTT
clone_size: few; d_call: TRBD1; v_call: TRBV29-1; j_call: TRBJ1-2; cdr3_aa: CSAEWTGTNYGYTF; cdr3_nt: TGCAGCGCCGAATGGACAGGAACAAACTATGGCTACACCTTC
clone_size: -; d_call: -; v_call: TRBV20-1; j_call: TRBJ2-7; cdr3_aa: CSANGGQRVSYEQYF; cdr3_nt: TGCAGTGCTAACGGGGGACAGAGGGTCTCCTACGAGCAGTACTTC
clone_size: -; d_call: TRBD1; v_call: TRBV12-3/TRBV12-4; j_call: TRBJ1-5; cdr3_aa: CASSMGQTINQPQHF; cdr3_nt: TGTGCCAGCAGCATGGGACAGACTATTAATCAGCCCCAGCATTTT
clone_size: -; d_call: TRBD1; v_call: TRBV29-1; j_call: TRBJ2-7; cdr3_aa: CSVRTGGHEQYF; cdr3_nt: TGCAGCGTTCGGACAGGGGGCCACGAGCAGTACTTC
clone_size: few; d_call: -; v_call: TRBV11-1; j_call: TRBJ2-1; cdr3_aa: CASSSTPGPDNEQFF; cdr3_nt: TGTGCCAGCAGCTCAACACCGGGTCCCGATAATGAGCAGTTCTTC
clone_size: -; d_call: -; v_call: TRBV13; j_call: TRBJ2-7; cdr3_aa: CASSFTGFNSYEQYF; cdr3_nt: TGTGCCAGCAGCTTCACAGGGTTTAACTCCTACGAGCAGTACTTC
clone_size: -; d_call: TRBD2; v_call: TRBV10-3; j_call: TRBJ2-1; cdr3_aa: CAIRPSGGPSRENEQFF; cdr3_nt: TGTGCCATCAGACCCAGCGGGGGACCCTCCAGGGAGAATGAGCAGTTCTTC
clone_size: -; d_call: TRBD1; v_call: TRBV11-2; j_call: TRBJ2-3; cdr3_aa: CASSLERWGTGTDTQYF; cdr3_nt: TGTGCCAGCAGCTTAGAACGGTGGGGGACAGGGACAGATACGCAGTATTTT
clone_size: -; d_call: TRBD1; v_call: TRBV4-2; j_call: TRBJ1-5; cdr3_aa: CASSPPDRGMSNQPQHF; cdr3_nt: TGTGCCAGCAGCCCTCCGGACAGGGGAATGAGCAATCAGCCCCAGCATTTT
clone_size: few; d_call: TRBD2; v_call: TRBV29-1; j_call: TRBJ2-1; cdr3_aa: CSVVPSGGNEQFF; cdr3_nt: TGCAGCGTTGTCCCTAGCGGGGGGAATGAGCAGTTCTTC
clone_size: -; d_call: TRBD2; v_call: TRBV9; j_call: TRBJ2-1; cdr3_aa: CASSTSGGGHNEQFF; cdr3_nt: TGTGCCAGCAGCACGAGCGGGGGGGGTCACAATGAGCAGTTCTTC
clone_size: -; d_call: TRBD1; v_call: TRBV4-3; j_call: TRBJ1-2; cdr3_aa: CASSAPDRDGGYTF; cdr3_nt: TGCGCCAGCAGCGCTCCCGACAGGGATGGAGGCTACACCTTC
clone_size: -; d_call: -; v_call: TRBV5-1; j_call: TRBJ2-1; cdr3_aa: CASSLVGVGSYNEQFF; cdr3_nt: TGCGCCAGCAGCTTGGTAGGGGTTGGGTCCTACAATGAGCAGTTCTTC
clone_size: few; d_call: -; v_call: TRBV11-1; j_call: TRBJ2-1; cdr3_aa: CASSSRDFYNEQFF; cdr3_nt: TGTGCCAGCAGCAGCAGGGACTTCTACAATGAGCAGTTCTTC
clone_size: -; d_call: -; v_call: TRBV7-8; j_call: TRBJ2-3; cdr3_aa: CASSLLRLPEDTQYF; cdr3_nt: TGTGCCAGCAGTTTGCTCCGGCTCCCTGAGGATACGCAGTATTTT
clone_size: -; d_call: -; v_call: TRBV5-1; j_call: TRBJ2-1; cdr3_aa: CASSYIRQGLNEQFF; cdr3_nt: TGCGCCAGCAGCTATATCCGACAGGGACTCAATGAGCAGTTCTTC
clone_size: -; d_call: -; v_call: TRBV18; j_call: TRBJ1-2; cdr3_aa: CASSRGQTGNGYTF; cdr3_nt: TGTGCCAGCTCACGGGGCCAAACGGGTAATGGCTACACCTTC
clone_size: -; d_call: TRBD2; v_call: TRBV28; j_call: TRBJ2-1; cdr3_aa: CASSPSGGRYNEQFF; cdr3_nt: TGTGCCAGTTCCCCTAGCGGGGGGCGATACAATGAGCAGTTCTTC
clone_size: few; d_call: TRBD2; v_call: TRBV12-3/TRBV12-4; j_call: TRBJ2-1; cdr3_aa: CASSLAAGGDEQFF; cdr3_nt: TGTGCCAGCAGTTTGGCAGCGGGGGGGGATGAGCAGTTCTTC
clone_size: -; d_call: TRBD2; v_call: TRBV4-2; j_call: TRBJ2-3; cdr3_aa: CASSTGTSGGPTDTQYF; cdr3_nt: TGTGCCAGCAGCACCGGGACTAGCGGGGGCCCCACAGATACGCAGTATTTT
clone_size: many; d_call: -; v_call: TRBV29-1; j_call: TRBJ1-4; cdr3_aa: CSVEVGSEKLFF; cdr3_nt: TGCAGCGTTGAAGTTGGAAGTGAAAAACTGTTTTTT
clone_size: -; d_call: -; v_call: TRBV10-3; j_call: TRBJ2-2; cdr3_aa: CAISEIMGSGELFF; cdr3_nt: TGTGCCATCAGTGAAATAATGGGTTCCGGGGAGCTGTTTTTT
clone_size: -; d_call: -; v_call: TRBV30; j_call: TRBJ1-2; cdr3_aa: CAWSGGEGYTF; cdr3_nt: TGTGCCTGGAGTGGAGGGGAAGGCTACACCTTC
clone_size: -; d_call: TRBD1; v_call: TRBV7-2; j_call: TRBJ2-1; cdr3_aa: CASSFVGRGLNEQFF; cdr3_nt: TGTGCCAGCAGCTTCGTGGGCAGGGGGCTCAATGAGCAGTTCTTC
clone_size: -; d_call: TRBD1; v_call: TRBV29-1; j_call: TRBJ1-5; cdr3_aa: CSVELAGGAQPQHF; cdr3_nt: TGCAGCGTTGAACTTGCAGGGGGGGCTCAGCCCCAGCATTTT
clone_size: -; d_call: -; v_call: TRBV3-1; j_call: TRBJ2-1; cdr3_aa: CASSQGQTDFEQFF; cdr3_nt: TGTGCCAGCAGCCAAGGGCAGACAGATTTTGAGCAGTTCTTC
clone_size: -; d_call: -; v_call: TRBV5-1; j_call: TRBJ2-3; cdr3_aa: CASSSRSGTISTDTQYF; cdr3_nt: TGCGCCAGCAGCTCTCGTAGCGGCACTATAAGCACAGATACGCAGTATTTT
clone_size: once; d_call: -; v_call: TRBV28; j_call: TRBJ2-3; cdr3_aa: CASSFSQGFGTDTQYF; cdr3_nt: TGTGCCAGCAGTTTCTCACAGGGTTTCGGCACAGATACGCAGTATTTT
clone_size: few; d_call: -; v_call: TRBV29-1; j_call: TRBJ2-7; cdr3_aa: CSVSLRVPGEQYF; cdr3_nt: TGCAGCGTATCACTCAGGGTTCCTGGCGAGCAGTACTTC
clone_size: once; d_call: -; v_call: TRBV29-1; j_call: TRBJ2-5; cdr3_aa: CSIEYNPRDQYF; cdr3_nt: TGCAGCATTGAGTACAACCCGAGGGACCAGTACTTC
clone_size: -; d_call: TRBD2; v_call: TRBV19; j_call: TRBJ2-1; cdr3_aa: CASSGLAGSDYNEQFF; cdr3_nt: TGTGCCAGTAGTGGACTAGCGGGGTCGGACTACAATGAGCAGTTCTTC
clone_size: -; d_call: TRBD1; v_call: TRBV7-2; j_call: TRBJ1-5; cdr3_aa: CASSLRAGGDQPQHF; cdr3_nt: TGTGCCAGCAGCTTAAGGGCAGGGGGAGATCAGCCCCAGCATTTT
clone_size: -; d_call: -; v_call: TRBV29-1; j_call: TRBJ2-6; cdr3_aa: CSVLTAGGSGANVLTF; cdr3_nt: TGCAGCGTCCTGACAGCCGGGGGATCTGGGGCCAACGTCCTGACTTTC
clone_size: -; d_call: -; v_call: TRBV6-6; j_call: TRBJ2-7; cdr3_aa: CAGSYGDVGAGEQYF; cdr3_nt: TGTGCCGGCAGTTACGGGGACGTCGGTGCGGGCGAGCAGTACTTC